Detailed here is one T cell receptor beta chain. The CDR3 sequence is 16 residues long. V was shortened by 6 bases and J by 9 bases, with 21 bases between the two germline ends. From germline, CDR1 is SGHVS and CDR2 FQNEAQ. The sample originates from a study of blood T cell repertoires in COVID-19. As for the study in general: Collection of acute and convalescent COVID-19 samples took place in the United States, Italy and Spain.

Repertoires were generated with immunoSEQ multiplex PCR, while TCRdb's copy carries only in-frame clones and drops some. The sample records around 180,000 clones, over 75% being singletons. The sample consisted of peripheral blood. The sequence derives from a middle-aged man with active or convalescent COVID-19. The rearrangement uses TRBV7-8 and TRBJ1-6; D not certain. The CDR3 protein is CASRLRSGRRGSPLHF. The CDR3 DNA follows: TGTGCCAGCAGGCTTAGATCTGGGAGGCGGGGTTCACCCCTCCACTTT.